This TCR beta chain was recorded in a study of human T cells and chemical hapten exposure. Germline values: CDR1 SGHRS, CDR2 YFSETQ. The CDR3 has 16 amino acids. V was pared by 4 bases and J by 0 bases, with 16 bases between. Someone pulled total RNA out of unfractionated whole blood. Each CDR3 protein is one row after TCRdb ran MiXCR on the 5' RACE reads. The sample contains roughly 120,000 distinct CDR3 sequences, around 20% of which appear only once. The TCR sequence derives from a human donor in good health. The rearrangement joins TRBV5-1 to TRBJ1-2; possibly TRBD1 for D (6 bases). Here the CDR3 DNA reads TGCGCCAGCAGCCCATCCGGGACATCAACTAACTATGGCTACACCTTC. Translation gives CASSPSGTSTNYGYTF.